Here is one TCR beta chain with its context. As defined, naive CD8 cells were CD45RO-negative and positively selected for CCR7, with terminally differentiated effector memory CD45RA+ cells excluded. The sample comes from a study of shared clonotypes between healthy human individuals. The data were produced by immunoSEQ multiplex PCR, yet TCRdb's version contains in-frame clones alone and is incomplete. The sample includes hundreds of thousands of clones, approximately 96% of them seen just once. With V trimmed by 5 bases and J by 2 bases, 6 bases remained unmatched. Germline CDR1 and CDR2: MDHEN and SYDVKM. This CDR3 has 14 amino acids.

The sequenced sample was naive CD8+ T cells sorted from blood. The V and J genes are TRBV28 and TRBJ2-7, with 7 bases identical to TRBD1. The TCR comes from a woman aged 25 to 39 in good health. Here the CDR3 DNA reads TGTGCCAGCAGTATCACAGGGGTGACCTACGAGCAGTACTTC. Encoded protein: CASSITGVTYEQYF.